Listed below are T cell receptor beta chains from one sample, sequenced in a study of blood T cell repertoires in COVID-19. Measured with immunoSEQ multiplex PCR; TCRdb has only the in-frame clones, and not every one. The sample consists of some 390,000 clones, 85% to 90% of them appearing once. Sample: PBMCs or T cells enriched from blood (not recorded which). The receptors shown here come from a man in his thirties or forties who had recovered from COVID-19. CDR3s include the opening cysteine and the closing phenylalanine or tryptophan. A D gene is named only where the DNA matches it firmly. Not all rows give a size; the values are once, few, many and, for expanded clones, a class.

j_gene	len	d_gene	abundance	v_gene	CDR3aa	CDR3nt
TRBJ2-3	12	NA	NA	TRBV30	CANSGGPDTQYF	TGTGCCAACAGTGGGGGCCCAGATACGCAGTATTTT
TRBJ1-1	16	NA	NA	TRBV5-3	CVRSQNRAKDNTEAFF	TGTGTCAGAAGTCAGAACAGGGCAAAGGATAACACTGAAGCTTTCTTT
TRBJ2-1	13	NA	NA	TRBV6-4	CASSPQTGGEQFF	TGTGCCAGCAGCCCTCAGACAGGTGGTGAGCAGTTCTTC
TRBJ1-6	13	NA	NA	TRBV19	CASTRQNNSPLHF	TGTGCCAGTACCCGACAAAATAATTCACCCCTCCACTTT
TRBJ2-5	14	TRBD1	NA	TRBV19	CASISRIGQGTQYF	TGTGCCAGTATCTCGAGAATCGGACAGGGGACCCAGTACTTC
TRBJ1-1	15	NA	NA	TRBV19	CASSITAGPNTEAFF	TGTGCCAGTAGTATTACTGCAGGGCCGAACACTGAAGCTTTCTTT
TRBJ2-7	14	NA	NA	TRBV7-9	CASSPPGSSYEQYF	TGTGCCAGCAGCCCTCCGGGGAGCTCCTACGAGCAGTACTTC
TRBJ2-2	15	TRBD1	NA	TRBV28	CASSTPGQGAGELFF	TGTGCCAGCAGTACACCGGGACAGGGGGCCGGGGAGCTGTTTTTT
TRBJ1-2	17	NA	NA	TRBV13	CASSRESMTDSNYGYTF	TGTGCCAGCAGCCGAGAATCTATGACAGACTCTAACTATGGCTACACCTTC
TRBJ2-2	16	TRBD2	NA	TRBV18	CASSPYSGRNTGELFF	TGTGCCAGCTCACCGTATAGCGGGCGGAACACCGGGGAGCTGTTTTTT
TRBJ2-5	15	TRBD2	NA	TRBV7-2	CASSLVGAGEETQYF	TGTGCCAGCAGCTTAGTAGGTGCGGGGGAAGAGACCCAGTACTTC
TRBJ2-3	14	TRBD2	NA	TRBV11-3	CASSSGSDTDTQYF	TGTGCCAGCAGTAGCGGGAGTGACACAGATACGCAGTATTTT
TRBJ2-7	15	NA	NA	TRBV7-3	CASSLLGPPGDEQYF	TGTGCCAGCAGCTTACTGGGACCCCCAGGGGACGAGCAGTACTTC
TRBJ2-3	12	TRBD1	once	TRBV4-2	CASSQGDSWQYF	TGTGCCAGCAGCCAAGGGGACAGTTGGCAGTATTTT
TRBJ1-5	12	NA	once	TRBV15	CATSRPFQPQHF	TGTGCCACCAGCAGACCATTTCAGCCCCAGCATTTT
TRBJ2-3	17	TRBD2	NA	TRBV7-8	CASSLRREITSTDTQYF	TGTGCCAGCAGCTTAAGGCGGGAGATTACTAGCACAGATACGCAGTATTTT
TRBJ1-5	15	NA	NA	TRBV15	CATSRVQGGLLPQHF	TGTGCCACCAGCAGAGTTCAGGGAGGATTGTTACCCCAGCATTTT
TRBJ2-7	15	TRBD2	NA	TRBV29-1	CSVGLAGVGKDEQYF	TGCAGCGTTGGCCTAGCGGGAGTCGGTAAGGACGAGCAGTACTTC
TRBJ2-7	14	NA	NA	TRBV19	CASSIATGSYEQYF	TGTGCCAGTAGTATAGCTACAGGGTCCTACGAGCAGTACTTC
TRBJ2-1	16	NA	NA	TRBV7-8	CASSLGDKGLYNEQFF	TGTGCCAGCAGCTTAGGAGACAAAGGCCTATACAATGAGCAGTTCTTC
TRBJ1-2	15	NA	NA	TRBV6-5	CASSYSDSPSNGYTF	TGTGCCAGCAGTTACTCGGACAGTCCTTCCAACGGCTACACCTTC
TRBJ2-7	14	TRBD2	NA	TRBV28	CASSLGLAGEEQYF	TGTGCCAGCAGTTTAGGACTAGCGGGAGAAGAGCAGTACTTC
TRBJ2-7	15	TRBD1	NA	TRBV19	CASEGRDRGRTEQYF	TGTGCCAGTGAAGGGAGGGACAGGGGGAGAACCGAGCAGTACTTC
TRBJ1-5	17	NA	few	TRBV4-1	CASSQDWPGHSNQPQHF	TGCGCCAGCAGCCAAGATTGGCCAGGCCATAGCAATCAGCCCCAGCATTTT